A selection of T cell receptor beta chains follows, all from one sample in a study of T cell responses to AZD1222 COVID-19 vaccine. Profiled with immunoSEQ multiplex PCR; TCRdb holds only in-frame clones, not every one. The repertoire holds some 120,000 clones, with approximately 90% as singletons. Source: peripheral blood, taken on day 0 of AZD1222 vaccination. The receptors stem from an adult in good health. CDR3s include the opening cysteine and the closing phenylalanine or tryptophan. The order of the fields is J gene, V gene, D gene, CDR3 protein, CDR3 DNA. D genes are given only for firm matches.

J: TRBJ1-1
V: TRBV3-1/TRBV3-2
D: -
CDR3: CASSQSQGNTEAFF
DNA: TGTGCCAGCAGCCAATCGCAGGGAAACACTGAAGCTTTCTTT

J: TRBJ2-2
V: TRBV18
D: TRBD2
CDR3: CASSPFTSGNTGELFF
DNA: TGTGCCAGCTCACCATTCACTAGCGGTAACACCGGGGAGCTGTTTTTT

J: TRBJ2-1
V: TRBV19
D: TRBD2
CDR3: CASSIRLANYNEQFF
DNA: TGTGCCAGTAGTATCCGACTAGCGAACTACAATGAGCAGTTCTTC

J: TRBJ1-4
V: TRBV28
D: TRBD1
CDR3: CASSTKWTGVNEKLFF
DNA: TGTGCCAGCAGTACGAAATGGACAGGAGTTAATGAAAAACTGTTTTTT

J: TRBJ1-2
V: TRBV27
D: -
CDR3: CASSTQSYRDYGYTF
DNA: TGTGCCAGCAGTACCCAGTCGTACAGGGACTATGGCTACACCTTC

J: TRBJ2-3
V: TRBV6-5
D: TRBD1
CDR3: CASRMTGQDTQYF
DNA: TGTGCCAGCAGAATGACAGGGCAAGATACGCAGTATTTT

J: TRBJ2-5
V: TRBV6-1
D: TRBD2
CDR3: CASSETVAGAETQYF
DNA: TGTGCCAGCAGTGAAACGGTAGCGGGAGCAGAGACCCAGTACTTC

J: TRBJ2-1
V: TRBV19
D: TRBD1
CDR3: CASSIERTGEQFF
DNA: TGTGCCAGTAGTATAGAGAGGACAGGGGAGCAGTTCTTC

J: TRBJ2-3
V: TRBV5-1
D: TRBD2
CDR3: CASSFSSGRTDTQYF
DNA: TGCGCCAGCAGCTTTTCTAGCGGGAGGACAGATACGCAGTATTTT

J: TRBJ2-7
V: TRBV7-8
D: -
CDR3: CASGVALIYEQYF
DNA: TGTGCCAGCGGGGTAGCCTTAATCTACGAGCAGTACTTC

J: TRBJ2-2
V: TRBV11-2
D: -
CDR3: CASSFIRTHTGELFF
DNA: TGTGCCAGCAGCTTTATACGGACCCACACCGGGGAGCTGTTTTTT

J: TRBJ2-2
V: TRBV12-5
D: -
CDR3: CASGLGQGNTGELFF
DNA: TGTGCTAGTGGTTTGGGCCAGGGGAACACCGGGGAGCTGTTTTTT

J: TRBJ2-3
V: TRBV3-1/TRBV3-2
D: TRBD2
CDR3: CASSPTSGRQYF
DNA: TGTGCCAGCAGCCCTACTAGCGGGAGGCAGTATTTT

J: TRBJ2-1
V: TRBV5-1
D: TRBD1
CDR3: CASSLGQGTYNEQFF
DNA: TGCGCCAGCAGCTTGGGACAGGGGACCTACAATGAGCAGTTCTTC

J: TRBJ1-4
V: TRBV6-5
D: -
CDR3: CASSWGRGKLFF
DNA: TGTGCCAGCAGCTGGGGCCGGGGAAAACTGTTTTTT

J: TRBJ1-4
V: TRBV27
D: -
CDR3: CASSLRGGSGEKLFF
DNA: TGTGCCAGCAGTTTAAGGGGGGGGTCCGGAGAAAAACTGTTTTTT

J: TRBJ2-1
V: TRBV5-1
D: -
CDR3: CASSYEGNNEQFF
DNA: TGCGCCAGCAGCTACGAGGGAAACAATGAGCAGTTCTTC

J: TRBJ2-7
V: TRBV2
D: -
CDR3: CASSDRDEQYF
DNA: TGTGCCAGCAGTGACAGGGACGAGCAGTACTTC

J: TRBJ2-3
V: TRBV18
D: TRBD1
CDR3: CASSPGQGAADTQYF
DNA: TGTGCCAGCTCACCAGGACAGGGGGCTGCAGATACGCAGTATTTT

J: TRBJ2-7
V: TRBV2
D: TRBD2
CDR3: CASSASGSRYEQYF
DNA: TGTGCCAGCAGCGCTAGCGGGAGTAGGTACGAGCAGTACTTC

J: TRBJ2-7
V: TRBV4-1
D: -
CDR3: CASSQGRNSPYKQYF
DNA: TGCGCCAGCAGCCAAGGACGGAACTCCCCGTATAAGCAGTACTTC

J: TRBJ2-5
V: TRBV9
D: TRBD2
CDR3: CASSVEPSGSQETQYF
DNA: TGTGCCAGCAGCGTAGAGCCTAGCGGGAGTCAGGAGACCCAGTACTTC

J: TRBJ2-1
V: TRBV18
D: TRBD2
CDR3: CASSPPSGRNNEQFF
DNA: TGTGCCAGCTCACCACCTAGCGGGAGAAATAATGAGCAGTTCTTC

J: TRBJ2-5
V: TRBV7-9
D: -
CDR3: CASSLMGTQETQYF
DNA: TGTGCCAGCAGCTTAATGGGGACACAAGAGACCCAGTACTTC

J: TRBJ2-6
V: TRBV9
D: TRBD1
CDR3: CASSPRTGTYSGANVLTF
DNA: TGTGCCAGCAGCCCCCGGACAGGGACCTACTCTGGGGCCAACGTCCTGACTTTC

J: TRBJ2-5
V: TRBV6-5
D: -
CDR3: CASSYSRLETQYF
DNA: TGTGCCAGCAGTTACTCGCGGTTGGAGACCCAGTACTTC

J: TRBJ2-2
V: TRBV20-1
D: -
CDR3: CSASERTNTGELFF
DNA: TGCAGTGCTAGTGAGCGTACGAACACCGGGGAGCTGTTTTTT